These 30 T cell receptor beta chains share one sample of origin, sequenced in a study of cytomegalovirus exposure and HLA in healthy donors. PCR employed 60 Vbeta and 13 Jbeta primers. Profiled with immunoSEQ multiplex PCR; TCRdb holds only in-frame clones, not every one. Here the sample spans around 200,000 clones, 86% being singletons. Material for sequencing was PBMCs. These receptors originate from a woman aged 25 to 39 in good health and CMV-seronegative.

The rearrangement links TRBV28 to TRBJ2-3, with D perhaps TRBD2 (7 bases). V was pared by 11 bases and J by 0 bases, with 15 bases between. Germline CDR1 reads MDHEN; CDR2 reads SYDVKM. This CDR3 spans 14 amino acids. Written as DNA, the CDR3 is TGTGCCTGGTCCGCGGGGGCTAGCACAGATACGCAGTATTTT. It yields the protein CAWSAGASTDTQYF.

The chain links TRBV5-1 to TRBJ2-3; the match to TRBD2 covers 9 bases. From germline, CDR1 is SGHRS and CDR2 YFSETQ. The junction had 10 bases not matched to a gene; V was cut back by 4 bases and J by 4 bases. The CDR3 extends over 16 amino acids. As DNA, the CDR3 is TGCGCCAGCAGCAGAGGGAGTAGCGGGAGTGCAGATACGCAGTATTTT. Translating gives CASSRGSSGSADTQYF.

The CDR3 coding sequence is TGTGCCAGTAGTCACGACAGCTTCAATCAGCCCCAGCATTTT. Its protein is CASSHDSFNQPQHF. The chain employs TRBV19 and TRBJ1-5; tentatively, D is TRBD1 (5 bases). The CDR3 covers 14 residues. V lost 5 bases to trimming and J lost 3 bases, with 11 bases between them. CDR1 and CDR2 (germline): LNHDA, SQIVND (reference sequence).

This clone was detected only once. CDR3 loop: CASSQGLPDTQYF. In DNA, the CDR3 is TGTGCCAGCAGCCAAGGCCTACCCGATACGCAGTATTTT. The V and J genes are TRBV14 and TRBJ2-3; D not certain. The length of the CDR3 is 13 residues. V was trimmed by 1 base and J by 6 bases, leaving 8 bases between them. The germline gives CDR1 SGHDN, CDR2 FVKESK.

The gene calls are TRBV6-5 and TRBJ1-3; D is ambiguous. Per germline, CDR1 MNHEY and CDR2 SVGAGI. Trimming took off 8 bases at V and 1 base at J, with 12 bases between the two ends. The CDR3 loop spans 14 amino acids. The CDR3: CASGHPRSGNTIYF. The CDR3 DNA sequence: TGTGCCAGCGGCCACCCCAGGTCTGGAAACACCATATATTTT.

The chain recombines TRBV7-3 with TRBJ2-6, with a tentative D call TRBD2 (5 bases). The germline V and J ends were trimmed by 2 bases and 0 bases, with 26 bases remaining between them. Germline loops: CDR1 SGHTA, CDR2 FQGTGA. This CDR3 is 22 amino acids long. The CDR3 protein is CASSLDRIPRTPGNSGANVLTF. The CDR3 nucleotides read TGTGCCAGCAGCTTAGATCGGATCCCCCGGACCCCGGGGAACTCTGGGGCCAACGTCCTGACTTTC. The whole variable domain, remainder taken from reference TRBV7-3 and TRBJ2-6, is GAGVSQTPSNKVTEKGKYVELRCDPISGHTALYWYRQSLGQGPEFLIYFQGTGAADDSGLPNDRFFAVRPEGSVSTLKIQRTERGDSAVYLCASSLDRIPRTPGNSGANVLTFGAGSRLTVL.

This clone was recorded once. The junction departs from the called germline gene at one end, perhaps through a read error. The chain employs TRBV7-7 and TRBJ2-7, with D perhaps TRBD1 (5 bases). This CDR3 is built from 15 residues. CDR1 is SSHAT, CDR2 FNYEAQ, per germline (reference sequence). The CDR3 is CASSSGLAGRSEQYF. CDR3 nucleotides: TGTGCTAGCAGCTCAGGGTTAGCTGGCCGAAGCGAGCAGTACTTC.

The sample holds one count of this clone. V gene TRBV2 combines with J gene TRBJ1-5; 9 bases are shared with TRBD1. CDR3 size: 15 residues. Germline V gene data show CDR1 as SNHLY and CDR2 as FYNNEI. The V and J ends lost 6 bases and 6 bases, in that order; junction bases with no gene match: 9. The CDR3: CASSGTGGMGQPQHF. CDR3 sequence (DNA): TGTGCCAGCAGCGGAACAGGGGGCATGGGTCAGCCCCAGCATTTT.

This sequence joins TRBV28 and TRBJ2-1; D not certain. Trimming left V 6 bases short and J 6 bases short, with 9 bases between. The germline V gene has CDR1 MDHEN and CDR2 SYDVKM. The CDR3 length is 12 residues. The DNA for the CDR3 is TGTGCCAGCAGCTCCGTATTCAATGAGCAGTTCTTC. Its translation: CASSSVFNEQFF.

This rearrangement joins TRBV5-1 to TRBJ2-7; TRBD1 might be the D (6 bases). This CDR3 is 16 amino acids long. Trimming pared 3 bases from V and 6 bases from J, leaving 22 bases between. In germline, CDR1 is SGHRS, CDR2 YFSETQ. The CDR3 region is CASSSIRTEPSSEQYF. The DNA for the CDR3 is TGCGCCAGCAGCTCAATTCGGACAGAACCCTCGAGCGAGCAGTACTTC.

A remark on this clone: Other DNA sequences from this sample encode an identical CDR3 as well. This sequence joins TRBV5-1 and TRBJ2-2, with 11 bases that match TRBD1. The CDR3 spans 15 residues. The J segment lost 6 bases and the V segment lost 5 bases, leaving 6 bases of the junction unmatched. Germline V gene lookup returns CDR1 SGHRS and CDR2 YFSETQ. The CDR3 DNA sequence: TGCGCCAGCAGTTCCGGGACAGGGGGGGCCGGGGAGCTGTTTTTT. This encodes CASSSGTGGAGELFF.

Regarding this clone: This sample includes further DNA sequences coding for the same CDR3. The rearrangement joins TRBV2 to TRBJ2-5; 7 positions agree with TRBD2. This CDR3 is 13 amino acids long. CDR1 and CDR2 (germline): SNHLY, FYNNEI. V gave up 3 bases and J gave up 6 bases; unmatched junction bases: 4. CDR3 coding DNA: TGTGCCAGCAGTGATGGGGGGGGAAAGACCCAGTACTTC. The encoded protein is CASSDGGGKTQYF.

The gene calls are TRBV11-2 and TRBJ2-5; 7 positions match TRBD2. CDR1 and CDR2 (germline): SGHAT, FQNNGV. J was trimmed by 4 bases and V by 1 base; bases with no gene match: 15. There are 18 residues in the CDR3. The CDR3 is CASSLGRLAGEWTETQYF. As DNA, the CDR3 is TGTGCCAGCAGCTTAGGTCGCCTCGCGGGAGAGTGGACAGAGACCCAGTACTTC.

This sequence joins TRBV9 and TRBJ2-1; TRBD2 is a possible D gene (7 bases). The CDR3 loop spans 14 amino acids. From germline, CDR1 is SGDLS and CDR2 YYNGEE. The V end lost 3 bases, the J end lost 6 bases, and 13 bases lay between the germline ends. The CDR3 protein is CASSDGGAGNEQFF. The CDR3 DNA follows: TGTGCCAGCAGCGATGGGGGGGCCGGCAATGAGCAGTTCTTC.

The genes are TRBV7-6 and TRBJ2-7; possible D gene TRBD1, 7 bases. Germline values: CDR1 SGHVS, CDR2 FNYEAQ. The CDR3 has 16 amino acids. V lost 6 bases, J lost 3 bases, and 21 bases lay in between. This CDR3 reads CASRCGTRTGHYEQYF. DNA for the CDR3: TGTGCCAGCAGGTGCGGGACAAGGACAGGCCACTACGAGCAGTACTTC.

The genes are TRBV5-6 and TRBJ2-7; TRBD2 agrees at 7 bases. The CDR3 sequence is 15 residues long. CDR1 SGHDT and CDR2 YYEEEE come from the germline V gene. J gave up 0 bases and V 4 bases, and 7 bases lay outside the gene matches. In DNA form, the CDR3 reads TGTGCCAGCAGCGGGGAGGGGTTGGGCTCCTACGAGCAGTACTTC. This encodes CASSGEGLGSYEQYF. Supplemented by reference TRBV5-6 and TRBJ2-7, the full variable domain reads DAGVTQSPTHLIKTRGQQVTLRCSPKSGHDTVSWYQQALGQGPQFIFQYYEEEERQRGNFPDRFSGHQFPNYSSELNVNALLLGDSALYLCASSGEGLGSYEQYFGPGTRLTVT.

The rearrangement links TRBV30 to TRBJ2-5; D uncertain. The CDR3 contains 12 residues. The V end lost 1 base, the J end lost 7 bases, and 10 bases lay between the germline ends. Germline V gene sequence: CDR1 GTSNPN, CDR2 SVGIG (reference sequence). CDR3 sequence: CAWSALPRTQYF. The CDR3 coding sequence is TGTGCCTGGAGTGCCCTCCCTAGGACCCAGTACTTC. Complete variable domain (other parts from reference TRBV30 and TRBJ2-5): SQTIHQWPATLVQPVGSPLSLECTVEGTSNPNLYWYRQAAGRGLQLLFYSVGIGQISSEVPQNLSASRPQDRQFILSSKKLLLSDSGFYLCAWSALPRTQYFGPGTRLLVL.

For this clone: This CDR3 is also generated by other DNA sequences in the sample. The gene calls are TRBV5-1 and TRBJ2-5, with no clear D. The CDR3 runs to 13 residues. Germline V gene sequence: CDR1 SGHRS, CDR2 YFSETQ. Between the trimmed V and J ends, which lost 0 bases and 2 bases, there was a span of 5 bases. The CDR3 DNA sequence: TGCGCCAGCAGCTTGGCCGTTCAAGAGACCCAGTACTTC. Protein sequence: CASSLAVQETQYF.

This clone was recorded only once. This CDR3 is CASSVQGGQPQHF. DNA for the CDR3: TGTGCCAGCAGCGTCCAGGGGGGACAGCCCCAGCATTTT. The chain carries TRBV9 and TRBJ1-5, with 7 bases aligning to TRBD1. J lost 7 bases, V lost 2 bases, and 3 bases had no gene match. Germline-derived CDR1 and CDR2 are SGDLS and YYNGEE. The length of the CDR3 is 13 residues.

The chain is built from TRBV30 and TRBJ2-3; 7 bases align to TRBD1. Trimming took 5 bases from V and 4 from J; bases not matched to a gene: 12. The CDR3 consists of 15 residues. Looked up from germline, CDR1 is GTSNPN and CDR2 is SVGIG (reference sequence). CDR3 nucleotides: TGTGCCTGGTGGCCCGGACAGGAAGCGCCAGATACGCAGTATTTT. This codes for CAWWPGQEAPDTQYF.

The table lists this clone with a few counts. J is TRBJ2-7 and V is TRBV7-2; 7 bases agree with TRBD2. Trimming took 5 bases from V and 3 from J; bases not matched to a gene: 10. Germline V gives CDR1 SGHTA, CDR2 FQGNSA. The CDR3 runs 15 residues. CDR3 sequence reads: CASSPIGGSIYEQYF. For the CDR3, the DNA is TGTGCCAGCAGCCCGATAGGCGGGAGTATCTACGAGCAGTACTTC. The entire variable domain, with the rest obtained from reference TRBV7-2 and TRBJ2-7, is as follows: GAGVSQSPSNKVTEKGKDVELRCDPISGHTALYWYRQSLGQGLEFLIYFQGNSAPDKSGLPSDRFSAERTGGSVSTLTIQRTQQEDSAVYLCASSPIGGSIYEQYFGPGTRLTVT.

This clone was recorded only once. This CDR3 is CARTNGLAGGDEQYF. The DNA of the CDR3 is TGCGCCAGAACAAACGGACTAGCGGGAGGCGACGAGCAGTACTTC. The gene calls are TRBV5-1 and TRBJ2-7; 14 nucleotides agree with TRBD2. This CDR3 has 15 residues. Germline values: CDR1 SGHRS, CDR2 YFSETQ. The V segment lost 8 bases and the J segment 5 bases; nucleotides outside the gene matches: 9.

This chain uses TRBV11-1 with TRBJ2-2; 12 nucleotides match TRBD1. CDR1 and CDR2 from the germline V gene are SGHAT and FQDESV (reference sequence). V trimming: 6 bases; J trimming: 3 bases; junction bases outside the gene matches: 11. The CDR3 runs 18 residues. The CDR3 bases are TGTGCCAGCAGTTTGGGGGACAGGGGGCCTTATGACACCGGGGAGCTGTTTTTT. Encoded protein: CASSLGDRGPYDTGELFF.

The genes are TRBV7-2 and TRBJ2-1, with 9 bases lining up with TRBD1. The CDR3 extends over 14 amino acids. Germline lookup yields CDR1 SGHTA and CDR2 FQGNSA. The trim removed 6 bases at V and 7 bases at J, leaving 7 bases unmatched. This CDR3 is CASSWDRDMNEQFF. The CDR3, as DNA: TGTGCCAGCAGTTGGGACAGGGATATGAATGAGCAGTTCTTC.

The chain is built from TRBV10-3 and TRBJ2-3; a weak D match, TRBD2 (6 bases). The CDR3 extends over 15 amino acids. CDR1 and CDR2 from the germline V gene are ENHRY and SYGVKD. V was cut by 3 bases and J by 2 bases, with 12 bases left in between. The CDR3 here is CAISELAGATDTQYF. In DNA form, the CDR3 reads TGTGCCATCAGTGAACTAGCTGGAGCCACAGATACGCAGTATTTT.

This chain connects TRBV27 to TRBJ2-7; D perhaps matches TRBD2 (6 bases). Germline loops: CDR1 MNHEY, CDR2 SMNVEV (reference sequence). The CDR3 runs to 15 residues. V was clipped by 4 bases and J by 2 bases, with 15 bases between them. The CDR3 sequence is CASSSFWRGAYEQYF. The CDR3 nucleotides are TGTGCCAGCAGTTCCTTCTGGCGGGGAGCCTACGAGCAGTACTTC.

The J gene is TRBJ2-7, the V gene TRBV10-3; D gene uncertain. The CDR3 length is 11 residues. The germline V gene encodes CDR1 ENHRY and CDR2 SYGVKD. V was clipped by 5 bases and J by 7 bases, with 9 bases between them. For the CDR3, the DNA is TGTGCCATCAGTTTTTCTAAAGAGCAGTACTTC. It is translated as CAISFSKEQYF.

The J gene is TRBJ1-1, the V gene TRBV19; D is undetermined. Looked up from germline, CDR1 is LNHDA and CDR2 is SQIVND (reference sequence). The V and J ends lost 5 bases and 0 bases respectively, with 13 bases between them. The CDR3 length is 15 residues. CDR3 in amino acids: CASSPLGIMNTEAFF. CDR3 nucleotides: TGTGCCAGTAGTCCACTAGGGATCATGAACACTGAAGCTTTCTTT.

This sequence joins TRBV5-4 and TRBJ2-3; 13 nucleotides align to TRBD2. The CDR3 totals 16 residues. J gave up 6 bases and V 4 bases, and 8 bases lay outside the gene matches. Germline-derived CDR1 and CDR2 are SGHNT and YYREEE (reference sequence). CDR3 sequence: CASSPTSGGSGDTQYF. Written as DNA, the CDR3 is TGTGCCAGCAGCCCGACTAGCGGGGGGAGTGGGGATACGCAGTATTTT. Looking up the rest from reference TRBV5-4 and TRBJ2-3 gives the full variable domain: ETGVTQSPTHLIKTRGQQVTLRCSSQSGHNTVSWYQQALGQGPQFIFQYYREEENGRGNFPPRFSGLQFPNYSSELNVNALELDDSALYLCASSPTSGGSGDTQYFGPGTRLTVL.

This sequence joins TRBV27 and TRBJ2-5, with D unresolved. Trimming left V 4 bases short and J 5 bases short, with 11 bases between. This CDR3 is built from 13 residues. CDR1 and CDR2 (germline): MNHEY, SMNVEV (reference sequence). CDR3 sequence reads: CASSSIARETQYF. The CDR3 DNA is TGTGCCAGCAGTTCCATTGCCCGGGAGACCCAGTACTTC.